A selection of T cell receptor beta chains follows, all from one sample in a study of blood T cell repertoires in COVID-19. Clones were read by immunoSEQ multiplex PCR, and TCRdb kept only the in-frame ones, dropping some. The table includes just under 100,000 clones, around 84% detected once. The specimen was peripheral blood. The receptors shown here come from an older woman in a cohort sampled during active or convalescent COVID-19. Both conserved end residues are part of each CDR3. The D gene is left open where the match is weak. Clone size is shown for a subset of rows, as once, few, many or a class of expanded clone.

clone size: -; J gene: TRBJ2-7; V gene: TRBV5-1; D gene: TRBD2; CDR3 protein: CASSSRPNSGRASEQYF; CDR3 DNA: TGCGCCAGCAGCTCCCGACCCAATAGCGGGAGGGCCTCCGAGCAGTACTTC
clone size: -; J gene: TRBJ1-3; V gene: TRBV5-1; D gene: -; CDR3 protein: CASSQMTGVSGNTIYF; CDR3 DNA: TGCGCCAGCAGCCAGATGACAGGCGTCTCTGGAAACACCATATATTTT
clone size: -; J gene: TRBJ2-1; V gene: TRBV11-1; D gene: -; CDR3 protein: CASSPHRTAEQFF; CDR3 DNA: TGTGCCAGCAGCCCCCACAGAACGGCTGAGCAGTTCTTC
clone size: -; J gene: TRBJ2-7; V gene: TRBV18; D gene: TRBD1; CDR3 protein: CASSQAGTERAYEQYF; CDR3 DNA: TGTGCCAGCTCACAAGCCGGGACAGAGCGAGCCTACGAGCAGTACTTC
clone size: -; J gene: TRBJ2-3; V gene: TRBV9; D gene: -; CDR3 protein: CASSTLQRVADTQYF; CDR3 DNA: TGTGCCAGCAGCACCCTACAGCGGGTAGCAGATACGCAGTATTTT
clone size: -; J gene: TRBJ2-3; V gene: TRBV1; D gene: -; CDR3 protein: CTSSSCRPNGQGTQYF; CDR3 DNA: TGCACCAGCAGCTCTTGTCGGCCCAATGGGCAGGGTACGCAGTATTTT
clone size: -; J gene: TRBJ1-1; V gene: TRBV3-1/TRBV3-2; D gene: -; CDR3 protein: CASSFGHLNTEAFF; CDR3 DNA: TGTGCCAGCAGCTTCGGACACCTGAACACTGAAGCTTTCTTT
clone size: once; J gene: TRBJ1-3; V gene: TRBV28; D gene: -; CDR3 protein: CASSGFMSSGNTIYF; CDR3 DNA: TGTGCCAGCAGTGGTTTCATGAGCTCTGGAAACACCATATATTTT
clone size: once; J gene: TRBJ2-1; V gene: TRBV27; D gene: TRBD2; CDR3 protein: CASRTSGRVDEQFF; CDR3 DNA: TGTGCCAGCAGGACTAGCGGGAGAGTGGATGAGCAGTTCTTC
clone size: once; J gene: TRBJ2-2; V gene: TRBV11-2; D gene: -; CDR3 protein: CASTSQGRTGELFF; CDR3 DNA: TGTGCCAGCACCTCCCAGGGCCGCACCGGGGAGCTGTTTTTT
clone size: once; J gene: TRBJ1-5; V gene: TRBV6-5; D gene: -; CDR3 protein: CASSPDTYSNQPQHF; CDR3 DNA: TGTGCCAGCAGCCCCGACACCTATAGCAATCAGCCCCAGCATTTT
clone size: -; J gene: TRBJ2-5; V gene: TRBV2; D gene: TRBD1; CDR3 protein: CASAWDSWETQYF; CDR3 DNA: TGTGCCAGCGCGTGGGACAGCTGGGAGACCCAGTACTTC
clone size: -; J gene: TRBJ2-7; V gene: TRBV9; D gene: -; CDR3 protein: CASSSGNEQYF; CDR3 DNA: TGTGCCAGTTCGTCGGGAAACGAGCAGTACTTC
clone size: few; J gene: TRBJ2-1; V gene: TRBV28; D gene: TRBD1; CDR3 protein: CASSGRDRDRNEQFF; CDR3 DNA: TGTGCCAGCAGTGGCCGGGACAGGGATCGCAATGAGCAGTTCTTC
clone size: once; J gene: TRBJ2-7; V gene: TRBV9; D gene: TRBD2; CDR3 protein: CASSVGTSGGYYEQYF; CDR3 DNA: TGTGCCAGCAGCGTAGGGACTAGCGGGGGGTACTACGAGCAGTACTTC
clone size: -; J gene: TRBJ1-3; V gene: TRBV10-3; D gene: -; CDR3 protein: CAISESQGPISGNTIYF; CDR3 DNA: TGTGCCATCAGTGAGTCTCAGGGCCCAATCTCTGGAAACACCATATATTTT
clone size: once; J gene: TRBJ2-1; V gene: TRBV5-1; D gene: TRBD1; CDR3 protein: CASDWTGNPHEQFF; CDR3 DNA: TGCGCCAGCGACTGGACAGGGAACCCCCATGAGCAGTTCTTC
clone size: -; J gene: TRBJ2-7; V gene: TRBV27; D gene: TRBD1; CDR3 protein: CARPGQGVDEQYF; CDR3 DNA: TGTGCCAGGCCGGGACAGGGGGTAGACGAGCAGTACTTC
clone size: few; J gene: TRBJ1-5; V gene: TRBV11-1; D gene: -; CDR3 protein: CASSLEGQSNQPQHF; CDR3 DNA: TGTGCCAGCAGCTTAGAAGGACAGTCCAATCAGCCCCAGCATTTT
clone size: few; J gene: TRBJ2-1; V gene: TRBV18; D gene: TRBD1; CDR3 protein: CASSPGQGAYNEQFF; CDR3 DNA: TGTGCCAGCTCGCCGGGACAGGGGGCCTACAATGAGCAGTTCTTC
clone size: -; J gene: TRBJ2-3; V gene: TRBV7-6; D gene: TRBD2; CDR3 protein: CASSSPLGGRGADTQYF; CDR3 DNA: TGTGCCAGCAGCTCCCCCTTGGGCGGGAGGGGTGCGGATACGCAGTATTTT
clone size: -; J gene: TRBJ1-2; V gene: TRBV5-4; D gene: TRBD1; CDR3 protein: CASSSRDREDYGYTF; CDR3 DNA: TGTGCCAGCAGCTCCCGGGACAGGGAAGACTATGGCTACACCTTC
clone size: -; J gene: TRBJ2-1; V gene: TRBV18; D gene: TRBD2; CDR3 protein: CASSQGSGSDEQFF; CDR3 DNA: TGTGCCAGCTCACAGGGGAGCGGGAGCGATGAGCAGTTCTTC
clone size: -; J gene: TRBJ1-5; V gene: TRBV2; D gene: -; CDR3 protein: CASSEAGQPQHF; CDR3 DNA: TGTGCCAGCAGTGAAGCCGGGCAGCCCCAGCATTTT
clone size: once; J gene: TRBJ2-3; V gene: TRBV5-1; D gene: -; CDR3 protein: CASSLYQGLDTADTQYF; CDR3 DNA: TGCGCCAGCAGCTTGTACCAGGGGCTGGATACTGCAGATACGCAGTATTTT
clone size: -; J gene: TRBJ1-6; V gene: TRBV27; D gene: TRBD1; CDR3 protein: CASRPGTGLAYNSPLHF; CDR3 DNA: TGTGCCAGCAGACCCGGGACAGGGTTGGCCTATAATTCACCCCTCCACTTT
clone size: -; J gene: TRBJ2-7; V gene: TRBV2; D gene: -; CDR3 protein: CASSRDSYYEQYF; CDR3 DNA: TGTGCCAGCTCCCGGGACTCCTACTACGAGCAGTACTTC
clone size: -; J gene: TRBJ2-1; V gene: TRBV7-2; D gene: -; CDR3 protein: CASSLSNSYYNEQFF; CDR3 DNA: TGTGCCAGCAGCTTATCGAATAGTTACTACAATGAGCAGTTCTTC
clone size: few; J gene: TRBJ1-3; V gene: TRBV7-3; D gene: -; CDR3 protein: CASSSQGIPGNTIYF; CDR3 DNA: TGTGCCAGCAGCTCGCAGGGAATTCCTGGAAACACCATATATTTT
clone size: few; J gene: TRBJ2-2; V gene: TRBV10-1; D gene: -; CDR3 protein: CASRQGRYTGELFF; CDR3 DNA: TGCGCCAGCAGACAGGGACGGTACACCGGGGAGCTGTTTTTT
clone size: -; J gene: TRBJ1-5; V gene: TRBV6-5; D gene: -; CDR3 protein: CASSPVLGNQPQHF; CDR3 DNA: TGTGCCAGCAGTCCGGTCCTAGGCAATCAGCCCCAGCATTTT
clone size: -; J gene: TRBJ1-2; V gene: TRBV6-5; D gene: -; CDR3 protein: CASHTGERGYTF; CDR3 DNA: TGTGCCAGTCATACGGGGGAGCGAGGCTACACCTTC
clone size: -; J gene: TRBJ1-6; V gene: TRBV10-3; D gene: -; CDR3 protein: CAISTGGNSPLHF; CDR3 DNA: TGTGCCATCTCTACAGGCGGTAATTCACCCCTCCACTTT
clone size: -; J gene: TRBJ1-3; V gene: TRBV2; D gene: -; CDR3 protein: CASGHGSSGNTIYF; CDR3 DNA: TGTGCCAGCGGACACGGGAGCTCTGGAAACACCATATATTTT
clone size: -; J gene: TRBJ2-1; V gene: TRBV4-2; D gene: TRBD1; CDR3 protein: CASRLGQGFYNEQFF; CDR3 DNA: TGTGCCAGCAGGCTGGGACAGGGATTCTACAATGAGCAGTTCTTC
clone size: -; J gene: TRBJ2-1; V gene: TRBV5-5; D gene: TRBD2; CDR3 protein: CASSLNAGGQLSEQFF; CDR3 DNA: TGTGCCAGCAGCTTGAACGCGGGGGGCCAGTTGAGTGAGCAGTTCTTC
clone size: -; J gene: TRBJ1-4; V gene: TRBV18; D gene: TRBD1; CDR3 protein: CASSDRTNEKLFF; CDR3 DNA: TGTGCCAGCTCGGACAGGACCAATGAAAAACTGTTTTTT
clone size: once; J gene: TRBJ1-1; V gene: TRBV6-1; D gene: -; CDR3 protein: CASSELGNMNTEAFF; CDR3 DNA: TGTGCCAGCAGTGAACTAGGTAATATGAACACTGAAGCTTTCTTT
clone size: -; J gene: TRBJ2-3; V gene: TRBV6-1; D gene: TRBD2; CDR3 protein: CASSEKLGAGGPTDTQYF; CDR3 DNA: TGTGCCAGCAGTGAAAAACTGGGAGCGGGGGGGCCTACAGATACGCAGTATTTT
clone size: -; J gene: TRBJ1-1; V gene: TRBV18; D gene: -; CDR3 protein: CASSPPNTFWSTEAFF; CDR3 DNA: TGTGCCAGCTCACCACCGAATACCTTCTGGAGCACTGAAGCTTTCTTT
clone size: -; J gene: TRBJ2-3; V gene: TRBV6-6; D gene: TRBD2; CDR3 protein: CASSPGIAGLSTDTQYF; CDR3 DNA: TGTGCCAGCAGTCCCGGGATAGCGGGACTTAGCACAGATACGCAGTATTTT
clone size: -; J gene: TRBJ2-2; V gene: TRBV18; D gene: TRBD2; CDR3 protein: CASSPGLAGDTGELFF; CDR3 DNA: TGTGCCAGCTCACCGGGACTAGCGGGGGACACCGGGGAGCTGTTTTTT
clone size: -; J gene: TRBJ1-6; V gene: TRBV19; D gene: TRBD1; CDR3 protein: CASSLGTGSSYNSPLHF; CDR3 DNA: TGTGCCAGTAGTTTGGGGACAGGGAGCTCCTATAATTCACCCCTCCACTTT
clone size: -; J gene: TRBJ1-1; V gene: TRBV2; D gene: -; CDR3 protein: CASRPGGGTEAFF; CDR3 DNA: TGTGCCAGCAGACCTGGGGGGGGAACTGAAGCTTTCTTT
clone size: -; J gene: TRBJ1-1; V gene: TRBV19; D gene: TRBD1; CDR3 protein: CASNNRGPEAFF; CDR3 DNA: TGTGCCAGCAACAACAGGGGACCTGAAGCTTTCTTT
clone size: -; J gene: TRBJ2-1; V gene: TRBV4-2; D gene: -; CDR3 protein: CASSQPTGNEQFF; CDR3 DNA: TGTGCCAGCAGCCAACCAACAGGGAATGAGCAGTTCTTC
clone size: -; J gene: TRBJ1-5; V gene: TRBV27; D gene: -; CDR3 protein: CASSPLPSNQPQHF; CDR3 DNA: TGTGCCAGCAGTCCCCTTCCTAGCAATCAGCCCCAGCATTTT
clone size: -; J gene: TRBJ1-5; V gene: TRBV5-6; D gene: TRBD1; CDR3 protein: CASSLVAGGDLNQPQHF; CDR3 DNA: TGTGCCAGCAGCTTGGTGGCAGGGGGCGACCTTAATCAGCCCCAGCATTTT
clone size: few; J gene: TRBJ1-5; V gene: TRBV18; D gene: TRBD1; CDR3 protein: CASSPTGDQPQHF; CDR3 DNA: TGTGCCAGCTCACCTACAGGGGATCAGCCCCAGCATTTT
clone size: few; J gene: TRBJ1-5; V gene: TRBV5-1; D gene: TRBD1; CDR3 protein: CASSLDGQGMPQHF; CDR3 DNA: TGCGCCAGCAGCTTGGACGGACAGGGGATGCCCCAGCATTTT
clone size: -; J gene: TRBJ1-4; V gene: TRBV11-2; D gene: -; CDR3 protein: CASSPNLGGREKLFF; CDR3 DNA: TGTGCCAGCAGCCCTAACTTAGGGGGAAGGGAAAAACTGTTTTTT
clone size: -; J gene: TRBJ1-1; V gene: TRBV29-1; D gene: TRBD1; CDR3 protein: CSVVPWTGAEAFF; CDR3 DNA: TGCAGCGTTGTCCCTTGGACAGGGGCTGAAGCTTTCTTT
clone size: -; J gene: TRBJ1-6; V gene: TRBV18; D gene: TRBD1; CDR3 protein: CASSPGTGDNSPLHF; CDR3 DNA: TGTGCCAGCTCACCTGGGACAGGGGACAATTCACCCCTCCACTTT
clone size: -; J gene: TRBJ1-1; V gene: TRBV7-9; D gene: -; CDR3 protein: CASSPTGLNTEAFF; CDR3 DNA: TGTGCCAGCAGCCCCACAGGACTGAACACTGAAGCTTTCTTT
clone size: -; J gene: TRBJ2-1; V gene: TRBV12-3/TRBV12-4; D gene: -; CDR3 protein: CASSPPSTGQFF; CDR3 DNA: TGTGCCAGCAGCCCCCCTAGCACCGGGCAGTTCTTC